Each of the 32 T cell receptor beta chains below was sequenced from the same sample in a study of T cell changes during pregnancy in multiple sclerosis. Using immunoSEQ multiplex PCR, the repertoire was profiled, and TCRdb retains in-frame clones only, with some absent. The repertoire holds some 71,000 clones, about 91% seen once, with under 0.35% in the top ten. Source: CD4+ T cells from peripheral blood mononuclear cells, taken in the third trimester of pregnancy. These TCRs come from a female donor in good health, enrolled as a control in a pregnancy study.

This chain joins TRBV27 and TRBJ2-7; D gene uncertain. The CDR3 spans 12 residues. V was clipped by 5 bases and J by 3 bases, with 8 bases between them. The germline V gene encodes CDR1 MNHEY and CDR2 SMNVEV (reference sequence). CDR3 protein: CASSNSHYEQYF. CDR3 coding DNA: TGTGCCAGCAGTAATAGCCACTACGAGCAGTACTTC.

The chain joins TRBV30 to TRBJ1-1; 9 bases map to TRBD1. After removal of 2 bases from V and 6 bases from J, the junction contained 13 bases not matched to a gene. The germline V gene has CDR1 GTSNPN and CDR2 SVGIG (reference sequence). The CDR3 runs 16 residues. CDR3 DNA sequence: TGTGCCTGGAGTCAGAGGACAGGGGCAAAAACGTCTGAAGCTTTCTTT. Its translation is CAWSQRTGAKTSEAFF.

The chain recombines TRBV2 with TRBJ2-7, with D perhaps matching TRBD2 (6 bases). Trimming left V 8 bases short and J 4 bases short, with 21 bases between. Per the germline V gene, CDR1 is SNHLY and CDR2 is FYNNEI. The CDR3 runs to 15 residues. As DNA, the CDR3 is TGTGCCAGCTTCAGGAGGGCCGAACGGGGATACGAGCAGTACTTC. It codes for CASFRRAERGYEQYF.

The chain joins TRBV4-1 to TRBJ1-3; D not certain. Trimming took 0 bases from V and 0 from J, leaving 9 bases between them. From germline, CDR1 is MGHRA and CDR2 YSYEKL. This CDR3 is 16 amino acids long. This CDR3 reads CASSQDQTISGNTIYF. DNA for the CDR3: TGCGCCAGCAGCCAAGATCAAACTATCTCTGGAAACACCATATATTTT.

The chain is built from TRBV6-6 and TRBJ2-1; 8 nucleotides match TRBD2. This CDR3 has 14 amino acids. Germline V gene lookup returns CDR1 MNHNY and CDR2 SVGAGI (reference sequence). J was trimmed by 4 bases and V by 6 bases; bases with no gene match: 5. In nucleotides, the CDR3 is TGTGCCAGCAGAGGGCGGGGGGCTTACAATGAGCAGTTCTTC. This codes for CASRGRGAYNEQFF.

The chain has TRBV9 and TRBJ2-3, with D hard to call. CDR1 and CDR2 (germline): SGDLS, YYNGEE. This CDR3 is built from 15 residues. Trimming left V 3 bases short and J 1 base short, with 12 bases between. The CDR3 DNA sequence: TGTGCCAGCAGCGAATATCTAACTGGCACAGATACGCAGTATTTT. Residues: CASSEYLTGTDTQYF.

This clone was found once. The rearrangement uses TRBV7-2 and TRBJ1-5; the D is unclear. The CDR3 is 15 amino acids. Germline-derived CDR1 and CDR2 are SGHTA and FQGNSA. V was cut by 4 bases and J by 3 bases, with 13 bases left in between. CDR3: CASSWAGANNQPQHF. CDR3 coding DNA: TGTGCCAGCAGCTGGGCAGGCGCGAACAATCAGCCCCAGCATTTT.

This clone was observed once. The chain joins TRBV11-2 to TRBJ2-1; possible D gene TRBD2, 5 bases. CDR1 and CDR2 from the germline V gene are SGHAT and FQNNGV. The CDR3 covers 15 residues. The V end lost 7 bases, the J end lost 0 bases, and 13 bases lay between the germline ends. CDR3 region: CASNPTGSSYNEQFF. As DNA, the CDR3 is TGTGCCAGCAACCCCACGGGGAGCTCCTACAATGAGCAGTTCTTC.

This rearrangement joins TRBV10-3 to TRBJ1-5; D may be TRBD1 (5 bases). There are 13 residues in the CDR3. The V end lost 8 bases, the J end lost 1 base, and 9 bases lay between the germline ends. Germline V gives CDR1 ENHRY, CDR2 SYGVKD. The CDR3: CAIQGASNQPQHF. CDR3 coding DNA: TGTGCCATCCAAGGGGCAAGCAATCAGCCCCAGCATTTT.

The chain links TRBV19 to TRBJ1-2; 7 bases line up with TRBD1. The germline CDR1 and CDR2 sequences are LNHDA and SQIVND (reference sequence). This CDR3 spans 13 amino acids. Trimming removed 5 bases from V and 5 bases from J; junction bases left unmatched: 5. CDR3 protein: CASSAGTAYGYTF. The CDR3 DNA follows: TGTGCCAGTAGTGCCGGGACAGCATATGGCTACACCTTC.

CDR3 protein: CASSEGAGGAGYGYTF. CDR3 DNA: TGTGCCAGCAGTGAGGGGGCAGGGGGCGCGGGCTATGGCTACACCTTC. This chain uses TRBV6-1 with TRBJ1-2, with 8 bases matching TRBD1. In germline, CDR1 is MNHNS, CDR2 SASEGT. This CDR3 contains 16 residues. V lost 3 bases, J lost 4 bases, and 10 bases stayed unmatched.

The V call is TRBV5-6, the J call TRBJ1-2; possibly TRBD1 for D (5 bases). This CDR3 contains 14 residues. Germline V gene lookup returns CDR1 SGHDT and CDR2 YYEEEE. Trimming shortened V by 0 bases and J by 7 bases, and 13 bases separated the two germline ends. Here the CDR3 DNA reads TGTGCCAGCAGCTTGGGACAGTCCCCTTCTGGCTACACCTTC. Translated: CASSLGQSPSGYTF.

This chain connects TRBV21-1 to TRBJ2-3; the DNA was not used to check the table's D call, TRBD2. TRBV21-1 is termed a pseudogene. The CDR3 has 19 amino acids. The CDR3 reads CASSKGTSGDIGGTDTQYF. DNA of the CDR3: TGTGCCAGCAGCAAAGGGACTAGCGGGGATATCGGAGGAACAGATACGCAGTATTTT.

The chain links TRBV6-5 to TRBJ2-2; D ambiguous. Deletions cut 0 bases from V and 2 bases from J, with 7 bases between. Germline V CDR1 and CDR2: MNHEY, SVGAGI. The CDR3 runs to 15 residues. The CDR3 region is CASSYSTSNTGELFF. The CDR3, as DNA: TGTGCCAGCAGTTACTCAACCAGTAACACCGGGGAGCTGTTTTTT.

J is TRBJ2-3 and V is TRBV11-2, with D hard to call. Trimming removed 5 bases from V and 2 bases from J, with 8 bases in between. The length of the CDR3 is 13 residues. In germline, CDR1 is SGHAT, CDR2 FQNNGV. This chain's CDR3 is CASSIPVTDTQYF. The DNA of the CDR3 is TGTGCCAGCAGCATTCCGGTCACAGATACGCAGTATTTT.

The genes are TRBV10-3 and TRBJ2-5; 8 bases are a match to TRBD2. Germline CDR1 and CDR2: ENHRY and SYGVKD. V trimming: 5 bases; J trimming: 3 bases; junction bases outside the gene matches: 5. The CDR3 loop spans 14 amino acids. CDR3 in DNA: TGTGCCATCAGTAACGGGGGGGCAGAAGAGACCCAGTACTTC. Residues: CAISNGGAEETQYF.

J is TRBJ2-1 and V is TRBV5-6; no reliable D call. V shed 2 bases and J shed 4 bases, with 10 bases lying between them. This CDR3 contains 14 residues. CDR1 SGHDT and CDR2 YYEEEE come from the germline V gene. DNA of the CDR3: TGTGCCAGCAGCTTAAATCAGTTATACAATGAGCAGTTCTTC. Its translation is CASSLNQLYNEQFF.

The CDR3 DNA reads TGTGCCACAGGACAGGCAGGGAACTATGGCTACACCTTC. Encoded protein: CATGQAGNYGYTF. The V call is TRBV6-1, the J call TRBJ1-2; 7 nucleotides line up with TRBD1. From germline, CDR1 is MNHNS and CDR2 SASEGT. V shed 10 bases, J shed 2 bases, and the junction held 7 bases outside the gene matches. The length of the CDR3 is 13 residues.

The chain joins TRBV5-1 to TRBJ1-2; 8 nucleotides match TRBD1. The CDR3 has 15 amino acids. Germline V gene lookup returns CDR1 SGHRS and CDR2 YFSETQ. Trimming cost V 0 bases and J 6 bases; bases outside gene matches: 7. For the CDR3, the DNA is TGCGCCAGCAGCTTGGCCGGACAGGGCGGGCATGGCTACACCTTC. It codes for CASSLAGQGGHGYTF.

The chain recombines TRBV5-6 with TRBJ1-6; 7 bases fit TRBD1. The CDR3 has 17 amino acids. V lost 0 bases and J lost 3; bases outside the gene matches: 6. CDR1 is SGHDT and CDR2 is YYEEEE in the germline V gene. This chain's CDR3 is CASSLVEGASYNSPLHF. For the CDR3, the DNA is TGTGCCAGCAGCTTGGTGGAGGGGGCAAGCTATAATTCACCCCTCCACTTT.

The count of this clone is one. This chain links TRBV14 with TRBJ1-5; 7 bases align to TRBD1. Trimming cost V 4 bases and J 3 bases; bases outside gene matches: 6. This CDR3 is built from 15 residues. The germline V gene has CDR1 SGHDN and CDR2 FVKESK. The CDR3 region has the DNA TGTGCCAGCAGCCTACAGGGGCCCTACAATCAGCCCCAGCATTTT. Translated, it gives CASSLQGPYNQPQHF.

The chain links TRBV7-2 to TRBJ1-1, with a weak D call TRBD1 (6 bases). The V and J ends lost 5 bases and 4 bases respectively, with 11 bases between them. Germline values: CDR1 SGHTA, CDR2 FQGNSA. This CDR3 comprises 13 residues. This CDR3 is CASSLGGGTEAFF. CDR3 coding DNA: TGTGCCAGCAGCCTAGGAGGGGGCACTGAAGCTTTCTTT.

The chain recombines TRBV5-8 with TRBJ1-3, with TRBD1 identical over 9 bases. The CDR3 extends over 15 amino acids. Germline lookup yields CDR1 SGHTS and CDR2 YDEGEE. V was pared by 5 bases and J by 5 bases, with 8 bases of the junction left unmatched. The CDR3 loop reads CASSFTGQGRNTIYF. DNA of the CDR3: TGTGCCAGCAGTTTCACGGGACAGGGACGAAACACCATATATTTT. The complete variable domain, with remaining parts taken from reference TRBV5-8 and TRBJ1-3, reads EAGVTQSPTHLIKTRGQQATLRCSPISGHTSVYWYQQALGLGLQFLLWYDEGEERNRGNFPPRFSGRQFPNYSSELNVNALELEDSALYLCASSFTGQGRNTIYFGEGSWLTVV.

The gene calls are TRBV10-3 and TRBJ2-5, with D maybe TRBD1 (6 bases). V lost 6 bases and J 2 bases, leaving 13 bases between the germline ends. CDR3 size: 14 residues. CDR1 and CDR2 from the germline V gene are ENHRY and SYGVKD. The CDR3, as DNA: TGTGCCATCAGGGGGACAAGGAAACAAGAGACCCAGTACTTC. This translates into CAIRGTRKQETQYF.

This clone occurred once. The DNA for the CDR3 is TGCAGCGCCACAGGTTCGGGTCAGCCCCAGCATTTT. It specifies CSATGSGQPQHF. This chain uses TRBV29-1 with TRBJ1-5; TRBD1 is a possible D gene (5 bases). V was pared by 7 bases and J by 6 bases, with 13 bases between. The CDR3 contains 12 residues. CDR1 and CDR2 (germline): SQVTM, ANQGSEA.

The gene calls are TRBV13 and TRBJ2-4, with D possibly being TRBD2 (5 bases). The CDR3 totals 14 residues. V was shortened by 0 bases and J by 6 bases, with 9 bases between the two germline ends. Germline V CDR1 and CDR2: PRHDT, FYEKMQ (reference sequence). The CDR3 region has the DNA TGTGCCAGCAGCTTAGGACTACGGGGAAACATTCAGTACTTC. It encodes CASSLGLRGNIQYF. Combining the CDR3 with reference TRBV13 and TRBJ2-4 gives the whole variable domain AAGVIQSPRHLIKEKRETATLKCYPIPRHDTVYWYQQGPGQDPQFLISFYEKMQSDKGSIPDRFSAQQFSDYHSELNMSSLELGDSALYFCASSLGLRGNIQYFGAGTRLSVL.

This sequence joins TRBV5-4 and TRBJ2-1, with TRBD2 matching 7 bases. V lost 2 bases, J lost 8 bases, and 10 bases stayed unmatched. The CDR3 consists of 15 residues. The V gene's germline CDR1 is SGHNT and CDR2 YYREEE (reference sequence). This CDR3 reads CASSLAGTPRDEQFF. The CDR3 DNA is TGTGCCAGCAGCTTAGCGGGGACCCCCAGGGATGAGCAGTTCTTC.

The CDR3 DNA is TGCGCCAGCAGCGGGTCGATGGGACAGGGGAACACTGAAGCTTTCTTT. It yields the protein CASSGSMGQGNTEAFF. This chain connects TRBV5-1 to TRBJ1-1; 9 nucleotides match TRBD1. V shed 4 bases, J shed 1 base, and the junction held 8 bases outside the gene matches. Looked up from germline, CDR1 is SGHRS and CDR2 is YFSETQ. The CDR3 runs 16 residues.

This clone has a handful of counts. This chain uses TRBV6-1 with TRBJ1-5, with 10 positions matching TRBD1. The CDR3 contains 15 residues. CDR1 and CDR2 (germline): MNHNS, SASEGT. Unmatched junction bases numbered 6, after V lost 5 bases and J lost 5 bases. The CDR3 loop reads CASSPRGQGHQPQHF. CDR3 coding DNA: TGTGCCAGCAGTCCCCGGGGACAGGGGCATCAGCCCCAGCATTTT.

This clone was observed a handful of times. V usage is TRBV7-3 and J usage is TRBJ1-5, with TRBD1 as a possible D gene (6 bases). From germline, CDR1 is SGHTA and CDR2 FQGTGA. The germline V and J ends were trimmed by 8 bases and 13 bases, with 9 bases remaining between them. The CDR3 runs to 9 residues. This CDR3 is CASHRDQHF. The CDR3 DNA follows: TGTGCCAGCCACAGGGATCAGCATTTT.

This sequence joins TRBV14 and TRBJ2-1; 14 bases fit TRBD2. The CDR3 is made up of 17 amino acids. V lost 2 bases, J lost 6 bases, and 6 bases stayed unmatched. The germline gives CDR1 SGHDN, CDR2 FVKESK. As DNA, the CDR3 is TGTGCCAGCAGCCAACGGACTAGCGGGGGGTTAGCCAATGAGCAGTTCTTC. This translates into CASSQRTSGGLANEQFF.

This chain uses TRBV7-2 with TRBJ2-7; D may be TRBD2 (6 bases). V lost 4 bases and J lost 9, with 13 bases in between. This CDR3 contains 12 residues. Germline values: CDR1 SGHTA, CDR2 FQGNSA. The CDR3 DNA reads TGTGCCAGCAGCTCGGGGGTGTACCTGCAGTACTTC. Encoded protein: CASSSGVYLQYF.